What follows are 6 T cell receptor beta chains derived from one specimen sequenced in a study of T cells in Graves' hyperthyroidism and ophthalmopathy. RNA transcripts were the template for amplifying TCR beta CDR3 regions. First-round RT-PCR with HTBI primers amplified the TCR CDR3 region. TCRdb reprocessed the multiplex PCR reads via MiXCR and lists one record per CDR3 protein. The sample has a few hundred thousand distinct CDR3 sequences, approximately 23% seen once; the top ten hold 45% to 55%. Material: blood. All receptors come from a woman between 65 and 79 years old with Graves' ophthalmopathy.

Concerning this clonotype: A much larger clone is a single base away; this may be a read error. The rearrangement links TRBV20-1 to TRBJ1-6, with TRBD1 identical over 9 bases. This CDR3 is built from 13 residues. Germline assignment: CDR1 DFQATT and CDR2 SNEGSKA (reference sequence). The CDR3 here is CNANTGGDSPLHF. The CDR3 nucleotides are TGCAATGCTAACACAGGGGGCGATTCACCCCTCCACTTT.

There are many counts of this clonotype. This chain's CDR3 is CASSGEGYWNTEAFF. The CDR3 nucleotides read TGTGCCAGCAGTGGGGAGGGGTATTGGAACACTGAAGCTTTCTTT. The chain couples TRBV28 to TRBJ1-1; weak D call: TRBD1 (5 bases). The germline gives CDR1 MDHEN, CDR2 SYDVKM. The CDR3 has 15 amino acids. Deletions cut 5 bases from V and 1 base from J, with 14 bases between.

This sequence joins TRBV29-1 and TRBJ1-4; possible D gene TRBD1, 6 bases. CDR3 length: 11 amino acids. The V gene lost 6 bases and the J gene lost 7 bases, with 9 bases spanning the gap. The V gene's germline CDR1 is SQVTM and CDR2 ANQGSEA. Written as DNA, the CDR3 is TGCAGCGTACAGGGCGGTGAAAAACTGTTTTTT. It encodes CSVQGGEKLFF.

The chain links TRBV6-2 or TRBV6-3 to TRBJ2-1; TRBD2 matches 7 bases. J gave up 14 bases and V 6 bases, and 7 bases lay outside the gene matches. CDR1 MNHEY and CDR2 SVGEGT come from the germline V gene. This CDR3 spans 11 amino acids. In DNA, the CDR3 is TGTGCCAGCAGCTCGGGGGGTAGGAAGTTCTTC. It codes for CASSSGGRKFF.

This clonotype was detected many times. This chain connects TRBV11-2 to TRBJ2-1; D is ambiguous. V was shortened by 0 bases and J by 2 bases, with 2 bases between the two germline ends. CDR3 length equals 13 residues. The germline gives CDR1 SGHAT, CDR2 FQNNGV. CDR3 sequence (DNA): TGTGCCAGCAGCTTAGACACCTACAATGAGCAGTTCTTC. Protein: CASSLDTYNEQFF. Based on the CDR3 plus reference TRBV11-2 and TRBJ2-1, the full variable domain is EAGVAQSPRYKIIEKRQSVAFWCNPISGHATLYWYQQILGQGPKLLIQFQNNGVVDDSQLPKDRFSAERLKGVDSTLKIQPAKLEDSAVYLCASSLDTYNEQFFGPGTRLTVL.

This clonotype occurred many times. CDR3 sequence (DNA): TGTGCCAGCAGCCAATCGGGGGGACTAGCGGGAGGCGGTTATGAGCAGTTCTTC. Its protein product is CASSQSGGLAGGGYEQFF. The V and J genes are TRBV27 and TRBJ2-1; 15 bases are shared with TRBD2. V shed 6 bases, J shed 8 bases, and the junction held 14 bases outside the gene matches. In germline, CDR1 is MNHEY, CDR2 SMNVEV (reference sequence). This CDR3 contains 18 residues.